A selection of T cell receptor beta chains follows, all from one sample in a study of OX40 agonist ivuxolimab in advanced cancers. Measured with immunoSEQ multiplex PCR; TCRdb has only the in-frame clones, and not every one. The repertoire holds 70,000 or so clones, nearly 85% seen once, with roughly a tenth in the top ten. Here the sequenced sample was CD4+ or CD8+ T cells sorted from blood, taken in a trial of the OX40 agonist ivuxolimab. The receptors were gathered from an adult with an advanced solid tumor such as melanoma, head and neck, liver or kidney cancer. Both conserved end residues are part of each CDR3. D genes are given only for firm matches. Some rows mark clone size as missing; the rest say once, few, many or name a class of expanded clone.

d_gene	v_gene	abundance	j_gene	CDR3aa	CDR3nt
-	TRBV5-1	-	TRBJ2-7	CASSLFSLSASVGQYF	TGCGCCAGCAGCTTGTTCTCTCTCTCGGCTTCGGTCGGGCAGTACTTC
-	TRBV6-1	-	TRBJ1-1	CASREGLFMNTEAFF	TGTGCCAGCAGGGAAGGCCTGTTTATGAACACTGAAGCTTTCTTT
TRBD1	TRBV7-6	-	TRBJ1-1	CASSSPGQGATEAFF	TGTGCCAGCAGCTCGCCGGGACAGGGGGCCACTGAAGCTTTCTTT
TRBD1	TRBV2	-	TRBJ1-1	CASSEYGTGSTEAFF	TGTGCCAGCAGTGAATACGGGACAGGGAGCACTGAAGCTTTCTTT
-	TRBV6-1	-	TRBJ1-1	CASSDRAPGAAFF	TGTGCCAGCAGTGACAGGGCTCCGGGGGCAGCTTTCTTT
-	TRBV18	-	TRBJ2-1	CASSPRQGEQFF	TGTGCCAGCTCACCCCGGCAAGGTGAGCAGTTCTTC
-	TRBV19	-	TRBJ1-2	CASSIGGGTASNYGYTF	TGTGCCAGTAGTATAGGGGGCGGAACAGCCTCTAACTATGGCTACACCTTC
-	TRBV2	once	TRBJ2-5	CASRPIPGYQETQYF	TGTGCCAGCAGGCCCATACCCGGATACCAAGAGACCCAGTACTTC
-	TRBV7-2	few	TRBJ1-2	CASSLITGVGYTF	TGTGCCAGCAGCTTAATTACTGGGGTTGGCTACACCTTC
TRBD1	TRBV15	-	TRBJ2-7	CATSRAGQGSYEQYF	TGTGCCACCAGCAGAGCGGGACAGGGCTCCTACGAGCAGTACTTC